Sequencing of this TCR beta chain was carried out in a study of response to subunit inactivated influenza vaccine. Whole-study results and caveats: The study's authors posited that every seasonal influenza vaccination enlists few new T cells.

TCRdb re-called the RT-PCR reads with MiXCR, one entry per CDR3 protein. The sample records 560,000 or so distinct CDR3 sequences, 6% to 9% being singletons. This clonotype was detected only a few times. Its specificity is not known. V lost 5 bases and J lost 0, with 15 bases in between. CDR3 size: 15 residues. The germline V gene has CDR1 DFQATT and CDR2 SNEGSKA (reference sequence). V is TRBV20-1 and J is TRBJ2-3, with a possible D match to TRBD2 (5 bases). Here the sequenced sample was PBMCs from blood, taken about 24 months after vaccination. The sequence was collected from a man aged 50 to 69 who received an inactivated influenza vaccine. CDR3 in DNA: TGCAGTGCTCCGAGGGAATTAGCTAGCACAGATACGCAGTATTTT. Protein product: CSAPRELASTDTQYF.